Following are 2 T cell receptor beta chains from one sample sequenced in a study of blood T cell repertoires in COVID-19. The data were produced by immunoSEQ multiplex PCR, yet TCRdb's version contains in-frame clones alone and is incomplete. The sample includes around 150,000 clones, 88% of them seen just once. Sequencing was done on a sample of PBMCs or T cells enriched from blood (not recorded which). The receptors stem from a woman aged 45 to 65 who had recovered from COVID-19.

This chain connects TRBV4-2 to TRBJ1-3, with D perhaps TRBD1 (5 bases). Trimming left V 1 base short and J 0 bases short, with 13 bases between. The germline CDR1 and CDR2 sequences are LGHNA and YNFKEQ. The CDR3 is 17 residues long. The CDR3 bases are TGTGCCAGCAGCCAAGGAGGAGGGGAGAGCTCTGGAAACACCATATATTTT. The encoded protein is CASSQGGGESSGNTIYF.

This chain joins TRBV6-1 and TRBJ2-3; TRBD2 matches at 8 bases. CDR3 length equals 12 residues. V lost 3 bases to trimming and J lost 13 bases; unmatched junction nucleotides: 6. Germline CDR1 and CDR2: MNHNS and SASEGT. As DNA, the CDR3 is TGTGCCAGCAGTGATCCGGGACTAGATAAGTATTTT. This codes for CASSDPGLDKYF.